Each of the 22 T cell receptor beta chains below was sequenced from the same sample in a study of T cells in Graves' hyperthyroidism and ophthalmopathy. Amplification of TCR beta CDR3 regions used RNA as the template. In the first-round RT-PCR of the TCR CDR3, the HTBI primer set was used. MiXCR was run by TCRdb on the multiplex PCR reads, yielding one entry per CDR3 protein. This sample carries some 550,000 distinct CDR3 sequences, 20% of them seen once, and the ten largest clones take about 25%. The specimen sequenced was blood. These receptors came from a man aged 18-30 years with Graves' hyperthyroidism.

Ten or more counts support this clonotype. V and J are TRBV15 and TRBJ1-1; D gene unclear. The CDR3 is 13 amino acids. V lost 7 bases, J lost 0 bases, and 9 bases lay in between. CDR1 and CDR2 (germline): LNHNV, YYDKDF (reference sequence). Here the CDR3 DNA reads TGTGCCACCACCGAGAGCCTGAACACTGAAGCTTTCTTT. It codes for CATTESLNTEAFF. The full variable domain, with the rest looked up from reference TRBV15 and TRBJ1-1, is DAMVIQNPRYQVTQFGKPVTLSCSQTLNHNVMYWYQQKSSQAPKLLFHYYDKDFNNEADTPDNFQSRRPNTSFCFLDIRSPGLGDTAMYLCATTESLNTEAFFGQGTRLTVV.

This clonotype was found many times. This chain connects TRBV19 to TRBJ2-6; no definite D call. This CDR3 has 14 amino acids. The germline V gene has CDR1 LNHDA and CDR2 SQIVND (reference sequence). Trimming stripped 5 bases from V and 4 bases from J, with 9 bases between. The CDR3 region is CASSGRTGANVLTF. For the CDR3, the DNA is TGTGCCAGTAGTGGCAGGACCGGGGCCAACGTCCTGACTTTC. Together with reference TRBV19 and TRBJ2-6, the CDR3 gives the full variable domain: DGGITQSPKYLFRKEGQNVTLSCEQNLNHDAMYWYRQDPGQGLRLIYYSQIVNDFQKGDIAEGYSVSREKKESFPLTVTSAQKNPTAFYLCASSGRTGANVLTFGAGSRLTVL.

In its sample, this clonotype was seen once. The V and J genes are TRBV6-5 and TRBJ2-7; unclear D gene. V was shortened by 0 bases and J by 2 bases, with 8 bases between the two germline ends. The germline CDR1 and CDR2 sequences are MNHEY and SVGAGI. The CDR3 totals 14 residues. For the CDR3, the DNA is TGTGCCAGCAGTTACTCCCAGGCCACCTACGAGCAGTACTTC. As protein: CASSYSQATYEQYF.

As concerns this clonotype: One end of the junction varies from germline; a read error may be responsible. CDR3 sequence (DNA): TGCGCCAGCACCCAAGATGCAGGGCGTTCCTACGAGCAGTACTTC. It specifies CASTQDAGRSYEQYF. This rearrangement joins TRBV4-1 to TRBJ2-7, with TRBD1 as a possible D gene (5 bases). This CDR3 is 15 amino acids long. Germline values: CDR1 MGHRA, CDR2 YSYEKL.

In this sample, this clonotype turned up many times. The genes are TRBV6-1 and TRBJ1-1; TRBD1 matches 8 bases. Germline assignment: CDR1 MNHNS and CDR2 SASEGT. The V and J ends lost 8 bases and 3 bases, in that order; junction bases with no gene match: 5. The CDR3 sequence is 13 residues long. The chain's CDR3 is CASRTGGHTEAFF. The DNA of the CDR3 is TGTGCCAGCCGAACAGGGGGACACACTGAAGCTTTCTTT.

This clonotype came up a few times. In nucleotides, the CDR3 is TGTGCCAGCTCCTTCAGGGCGACTGAAGCTTTCTTT. It yields the protein CASSFRATEAFF. V is TRBV18 and J is TRBJ1-1; D perhaps matches TRBD1 (5 bases). CDR1 and CDR2 (germline): KGHSH, LQKENI. V shed 6 bases and J shed 5 bases, with 10 bases lying between them. This CDR3 contains 12 residues.

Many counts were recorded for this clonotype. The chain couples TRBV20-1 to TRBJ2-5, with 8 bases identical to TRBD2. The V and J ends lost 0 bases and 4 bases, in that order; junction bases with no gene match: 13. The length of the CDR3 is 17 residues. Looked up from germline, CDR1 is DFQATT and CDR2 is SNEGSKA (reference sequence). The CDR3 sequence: CSARDFRAGGFGETQYF. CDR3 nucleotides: TGCAGTGCTAGAGATTTTAGGGCGGGGGGTTTTGGAGAGACCCAGTACTTC.

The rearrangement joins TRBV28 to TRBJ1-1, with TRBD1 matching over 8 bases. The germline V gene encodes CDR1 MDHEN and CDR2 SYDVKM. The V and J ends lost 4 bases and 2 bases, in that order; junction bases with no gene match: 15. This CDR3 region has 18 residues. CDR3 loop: CASSSFLGQGNSNTEAFF. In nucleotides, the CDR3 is TGTGCCAGCAGTTCATTCCTAGGACAGGGCAATAGCAACACTGAAGCTTTCTTT.

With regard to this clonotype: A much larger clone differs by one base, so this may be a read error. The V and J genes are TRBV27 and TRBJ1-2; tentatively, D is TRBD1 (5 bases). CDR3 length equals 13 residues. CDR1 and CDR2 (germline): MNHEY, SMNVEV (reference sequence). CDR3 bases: TGTGCCAGCAGTCCCCAGAGGGACTATGGCTACATCTTC. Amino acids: CASSPQRDYGYIF.

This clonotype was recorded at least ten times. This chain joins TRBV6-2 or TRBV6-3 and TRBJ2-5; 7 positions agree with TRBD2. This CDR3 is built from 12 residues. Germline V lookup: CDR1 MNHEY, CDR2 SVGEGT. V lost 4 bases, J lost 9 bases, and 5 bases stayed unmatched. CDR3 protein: CASSWGGAPQYF. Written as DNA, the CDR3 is TGTGCCAGCAGTTGGGGAGGGGCTCCCCAGTACTTC.

The CDR3 loop reads CAWSSRQEYSPLHF. For the CDR3, the DNA is TGTGCCTGGAGTTCCCGACAGGAGTATTCACCCCTCCACTTT. The chain carries TRBV30 and TRBJ1-6; a possible D gene is TRBD1 (6 bases). The CDR3 is 14 amino acids. Trimming took off 2 bases at V and 8 bases at J, with 13 bases between the two ends. The germline gives CDR1 GTSNPN, CDR2 SVGIG (reference sequence).

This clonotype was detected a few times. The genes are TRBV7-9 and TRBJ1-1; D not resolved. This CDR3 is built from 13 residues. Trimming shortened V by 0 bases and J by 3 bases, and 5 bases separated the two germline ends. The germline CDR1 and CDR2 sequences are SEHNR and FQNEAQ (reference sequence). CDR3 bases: TGTGCCAGCAGCTTAGCGGCCTACACTGAAGCTTTCTTT. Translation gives CASSLAAYTEAFF. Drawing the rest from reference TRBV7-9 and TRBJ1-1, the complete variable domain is DTGVSQNPRHKITKRGQNVTFRCDPISEHNRLYWYRQTLGQGPEFLTYFQNEAQLEKSRLLSDRFSAERPKGSFSTLEIQRTEQGDSAMYLCASSLAAYTEAFFGQGTRLTVV.

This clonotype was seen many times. The CDR3 DNA reads as TGTGCCAGCAGGGCGGGACAGCAGCATGAGCCCCAGCATTTT. Protein: CASRAGQQHEPQHF. The chain has TRBV6-1 and TRBJ1-5; 7 bases are a match to TRBD1. This CDR3 is built from 14 residues. Germline CDR1 MNHNS, CDR2 SASEGT. Trimming took 6 bases from V and 8 from J; bases not matched to a gene: 10.

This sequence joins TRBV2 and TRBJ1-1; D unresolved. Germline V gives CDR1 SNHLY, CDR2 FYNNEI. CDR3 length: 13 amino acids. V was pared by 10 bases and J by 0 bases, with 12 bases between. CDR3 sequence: CATLPYMNTEAFF. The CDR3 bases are TGTGCCACCTTACCATATATGAACACTGAAGCTTTCTTT.

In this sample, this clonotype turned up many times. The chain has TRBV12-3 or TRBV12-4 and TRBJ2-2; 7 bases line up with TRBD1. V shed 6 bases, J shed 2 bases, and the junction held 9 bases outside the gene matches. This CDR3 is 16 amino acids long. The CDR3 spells CASRNPGTVNTGELFF. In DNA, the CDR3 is TGTGCCAGCAGGAACCCCGGGACAGTTAACACCGGGGAGCTGTTTTTT.

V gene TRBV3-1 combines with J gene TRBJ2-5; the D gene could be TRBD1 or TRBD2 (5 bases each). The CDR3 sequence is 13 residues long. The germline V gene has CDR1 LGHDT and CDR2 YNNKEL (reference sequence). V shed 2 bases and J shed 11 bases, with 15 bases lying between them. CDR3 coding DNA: TGTGCCAGCAGCCAATCCCGGGACGGAGGACAGTACTTC. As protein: CASSQSRDGGQYF.

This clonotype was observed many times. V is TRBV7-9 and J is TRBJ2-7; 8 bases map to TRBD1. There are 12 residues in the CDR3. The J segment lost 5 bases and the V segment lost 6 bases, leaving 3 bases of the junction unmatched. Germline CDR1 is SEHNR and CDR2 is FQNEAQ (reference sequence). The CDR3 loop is CASSSTGDEQYF. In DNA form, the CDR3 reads TGTGCCAGCAGTTCGACAGGGGACGAGCAGTACTTC.

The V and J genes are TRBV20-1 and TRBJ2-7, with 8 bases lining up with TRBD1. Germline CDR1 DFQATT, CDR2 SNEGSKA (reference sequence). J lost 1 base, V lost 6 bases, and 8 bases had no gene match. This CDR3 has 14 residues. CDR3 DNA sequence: TGCAGTGCCAGTGGGACAGGCCCTTCCTACGAGCAGTACTTC. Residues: CSASGTGPSYEQYF.

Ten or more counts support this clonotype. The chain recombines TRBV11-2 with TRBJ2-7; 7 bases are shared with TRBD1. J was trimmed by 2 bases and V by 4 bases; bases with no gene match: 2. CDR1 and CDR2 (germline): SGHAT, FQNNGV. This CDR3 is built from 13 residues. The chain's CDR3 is CASSWGQTYEQYF. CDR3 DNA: TGTGCCAGCAGCTGGGGACAGACCTACGAGCAGTACTTC.

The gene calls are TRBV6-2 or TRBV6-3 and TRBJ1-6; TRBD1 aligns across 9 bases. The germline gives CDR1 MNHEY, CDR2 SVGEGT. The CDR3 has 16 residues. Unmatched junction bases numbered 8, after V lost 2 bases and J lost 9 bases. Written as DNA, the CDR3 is TGTGCCAGCAGTTACGAACAGACAGGGGGGTTTTCACCCCTCCACTTT. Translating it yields CASSYEQTGGFSPLHF.

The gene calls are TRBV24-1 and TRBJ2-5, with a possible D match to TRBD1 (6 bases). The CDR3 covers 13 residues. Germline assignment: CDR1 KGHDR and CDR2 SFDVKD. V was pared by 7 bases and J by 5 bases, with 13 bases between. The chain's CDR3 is CATSEGVRETQYF. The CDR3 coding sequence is TGTGCCACCAGCGAGGGGGTACGGGAGACCCAGTACTTC.

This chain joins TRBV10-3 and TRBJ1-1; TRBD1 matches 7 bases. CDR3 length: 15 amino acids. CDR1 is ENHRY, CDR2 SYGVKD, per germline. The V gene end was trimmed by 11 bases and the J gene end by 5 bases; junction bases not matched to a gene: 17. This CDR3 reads CASLRGGEGATEAFF. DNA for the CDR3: TGTGCCTCATTACGGGGGGGGGAGGGGGCGACTGAAGCTTTCTTT.